The following is a T cell receptor beta chain sequence with its context. What it binds is not known. Germline CDR1 and CDR2: SGDLS and YYNGEE. The CDR3 spans 17 residues. The V segment lost 3 bases and the J segment 5 bases; nucleotides outside the gene matches: 9. This entry comes from a study of shared clonotypes between healthy human individuals. Study details: Donors were two women and a few men aged 18 to 49.

The assay used deep level. Repertoires were generated with immunoSEQ multiplex PCR, while TCRdb's copy carries only in-frame clones and drops some. In the table there are 400,000 to 500,000 clones, over 65% of which are singletons. Overall study findings and caveats: Having only a few donors restricted how much genetic and exposure-history diversity was captured.

The specimen was PBMCs. The V gene is TRBV9, the J gene TRBJ2-3, with TRBD2 matching over 13 bases. This clonotype was sampled from a woman between 40 and 55 years old in good health. Some clones in this sample may be carry-over from other donors' samples. The CDR3 nucleotides are TGTGCCAGCAGCGCGACTAGCGGGAGGCCGGTGGGAGATACGCAGTATTTT. It codes for CASSATSGRPVGDTQYF.